A selection of T cell receptor beta chains follows, all from one sample in a study of beta chain features in type 1 diabetes. The method was immunoSEQ multiplex PCR; TCRdb's version includes in-frame clones alone and lacks a portion of them. The sample yields over 100,000 clones, approximately 39% seen once. Sequencing was performed on stem cell memory CD4+ T cells from blood. These TCRs come from a woman aged 18-29 years in good health. Both conserved end residues are trimmed from each CDR3.

j_call: TRBJ2-7
v_call: TRBV7-9
cdr3_aa: ASSLTEYEQY

j_call: TRBJ2-7
v_call: TRBV30
cdr3_aa: AWSLGLAEYEQY

j_call: TRBJ1-1
v_call: TRBV7-9
cdr3_aa: ASSLAHQGEYTEAF

j_call: TRBJ1-4
v_call: TRBV5-1
cdr3_aa: ASSLGNREKLF

j_call: TRBJ1-1
v_call: TRBV9
cdr3_aa: ASSVRTKNTEAF

j_call: TRBJ2-2
v_call: TRBV7-9
cdr3_aa: ASSRGTENTGELF

j_call: TRBJ1-4
v_call: TRBV6-6
cdr3_aa: ASSWGDRSNEKLF

j_call: TRBJ2-1
v_call: TRBV18
cdr3_aa: ASSPQSQGAGNEQF

j_call: TRBJ2-7
v_call: TRBV20-1
cdr3_aa: SAPVGYEQY

j_call: TRBJ2-3
v_call: TRBV7-9
cdr3_aa: ASRTKRERDTQY

j_call: TRBJ2-3
v_call: TRBV2
cdr3_aa: ASSPRLAGIVQY

j_call: TRBJ2-5
v_call: TRBV7-3
cdr3_aa: ASSLGTGPIQETQY

j_call: TRBJ1-4
v_call: TRBV11-2
cdr3_aa: ASSSTGRANEKLF

j_call: TRBJ2-1
v_call: TRBV21-1
cdr3_aa: ASSKDSGRAQSYNEQF

j_call: TRBJ1-2
v_call: TRBV6-6
cdr3_aa: ASTGLTGPGYT

j_call: TRBJ2-1
v_call: TRBV9
cdr3_aa: ASGGLAENEQF

j_call: TRBJ2-1
v_call: TRBV29-1
cdr3_aa: SVDPNQIGSGRAFSYNEQF

j_call: TRBJ2-1
v_call: TRBV6-5
cdr3_aa: ASSYRGLAEQF

j_call: TRBJ1-1
v_call: TRBV5-6
cdr3_aa: ASSLLQGGPLMNTEAF

j_call: TRBJ1-4
v_call: TRBV5-1
cdr3_aa: ASSPTGVGEKLF

j_call: TRBJ2-7
v_call: TRBV29-1
cdr3_aa: SGRAGDYSYEQY

j_call: TRBJ2-4
v_call: TRBV30
cdr3_aa: AWTPQALSIQY

j_call: TRBJ2-1
v_call: TRBV11-3
cdr3_aa: ASSWGVRGYNEQF

j_call: TRBJ2-3
v_call: TRBV9
cdr3_aa: ASSAAGPPVGDTQY

j_call: TRBJ2-7
v_call: TRBV9
cdr3_aa: ASSLGQASYEQY

j_call: TRBJ1-1
v_call: TRBV28
cdr3_aa: ASNLGSRNTEAF

j_call: TRBJ2-7
v_call: TRBV11-2
cdr3_aa: ASSLGLAGAYEQY

j_call: TRBJ2-5
v_call: TRBV4-1
cdr3_aa: ASSQASALQETQY

j_call: TRBJ1-3
v_call: TRBV4-3
cdr3_aa: ASSQDRGISGNTIY

j_call: TRBJ1-2
v_call: TRBV2
cdr3_aa: ASSRQEVDGYT

j_call: TRBJ1-2
v_call: TRBV11-3
cdr3_aa: ASSQWPGQPVGYT

j_call: TRBJ2-5
v_call: TRBV27
cdr3_aa: ASGTYGLAGGQETQY

j_call: TRBJ2-5
v_call: TRBV7-3
cdr3_aa: ASSSQGAGETQY

j_call: TRBJ2-7
v_call: TRBV6-1
cdr3_aa: ASSVEAGDYEQY

j_call: TRBJ2-7
v_call: TRBV28
cdr3_aa: ASPPTPGSYSDEQY

j_call: TRBJ2-3
v_call: TRBV27
cdr3_aa: ASTRGLATDTQY

j_call: TRBJ2-7
v_call: TRBV7-3
cdr3_aa: ASSPREDVSYEQY